Listed here are 13 T cell receptor beta chains from one sample, sequenced in a study of blood T cell repertoires in COVID-19. Clones were read by immunoSEQ multiplex PCR, and TCRdb kept only the in-frame ones, dropping some. The data hold 90,000 or so clones, with roughly 86% observed a single time. The sequencing sample was made of peripheral blood. All receptors derive from a human donor in a cohort sampled during active COVID-19.

The chain carries TRBV4-1 and TRBJ1-1; D is uncertain. Trimming removed 6 bases from V and 5 bases from J, with 16 bases in between. Germline CDR1 and CDR2: MGHRA and YSYEKL. The CDR3 has 14 residues. Here the CDR3 reads CASSPSGVRTEAFF. CDR3 DNA: TGCGCCAGCAGTCCTTCCGGGGTTAGAACTGAAGCTTTCTTT.

CDR3 region: CATSGAGTGEPQHF. The DNA for the CDR3 is TGTGCCACCAGTGGGGCAGGGACGGGGGAGCCCCAGCATTTT. The chain is built from TRBV24-1 and TRBJ1-5; D might be TRBD1 (5 bases). Trimming shortened V by 5 bases and J by 8 bases, and 15 bases separated the two germline ends. The CDR3 runs to 14 residues. The germline gives CDR1 KGHDR, CDR2 SFDVKD.

Turning to this clone: The same CDR3 can be traced to other DNA sequences in this sample. The chain is built from TRBV6-5 and TRBJ1-1, with D unresolved. Trimming removed 6 bases from V and 7 bases from J, with 15 bases in between. The CDR3 has 13 residues. Germline V gene data show CDR1 as MNHEY and CDR2 as SVGAGI. CDR3 nucleotide sequence: TGTGCCAGCAGCTACGGGCAGGCCGTTGAAGCTTTCTTT. It codes for CASSYGQAVEAFF.

This CDR3 is CATGDGGRPSGEQFF. DNA for the CDR3: TGTGCCACGGGTGACGGCGGGAGGCCTTCTGGGGAGCAGTTCTTC. The chain couples TRBV24-1 to TRBJ2-1; 8 bases are shared with TRBD2. Germline assignment: CDR1 KGHDR and CDR2 SFDVKD. J was trimmed by 10 bases and V by 10 bases; bases with no gene match: 17. This CDR3 has 15 residues.

This clone came up a few times. The chain joins TRBV9 to TRBJ1-1; D is unresolved. The CDR3 length is 14 residues. V lost 0 bases, J lost 4 bases, and 10 bases lay in between. Germline CDR1 and CDR2: SGDLS and YYNGEE. Here the CDR3 reads CASSVDGGSTEAFF. The CDR3 DNA reads TGTGCCAGCAGCGTAGATGGCGGGAGCACTGAAGCTTTCTTT.

The chain joins TRBV5-8 to TRBJ1-2; TRBD1 agrees at 12 bases. This CDR3 is built from 15 residues. Germline V gene lookup returns CDR1 SGHTS and CDR2 YDEGEE. Unmatched junction bases numbered 6, after V lost 4 bases and J lost 5 bases. In DNA, the CDR3 is TGTGCCAGCAGCCCTCCGGGACAGGGGGCATATGGCTACACCTTC. As protein: CASSPPGQGAYGYTF.

This clone was recorded once. J is TRBJ2-1 and V is TRBV29-1; D unclear. V lost 2 bases to trimming and J lost 6 bases, with 11 bases between them. The CDR3 extends over 13 amino acids. Germline CDR1 is SQVTM and CDR2 is ANQGSEA. CDR3 nucleotide sequence: TGCAGCGTTGAACTAGTACGCACCAATGAGCAGTTCTTC. Its translation: CSVELVRTNEQFF.

This clone was counted a single time. V is TRBV18 and J is TRBJ1-6; D remains unclear. CDR3 length: 12 amino acids. Germline CDR1 KGHSH, CDR2 LQKENI. With 5 bases removed from V and 8 bases from J, the gap between germline ends came to 7 bases. The CDR3 sequence is CASSSGDSPLHF. Written as DNA, the CDR3 is TGTGCCAGCTCAAGCGGGGATTCACCCCTCCACTTT.

The V call is TRBV5-1, the J call TRBJ2-1, with TRBD2 matching over 9 bases. CDR1 is SGHRS, CDR2 YFSETQ, per germline. Trimming removed 0 bases from V and 9 bases from J; junction bases left unmatched: 7. The CDR3 runs 15 residues. CDR3 in amino acids: CASSLGGSGSTEQFF. CDR3 DNA sequence: TGCGCCAGCAGCTTGGGTGGTAGCGGGAGTACTGAGCAGTTCTTC.

The rearrangement links TRBV24-1 to TRBJ2-1, with D maybe TRBD2 (6 bases). Germline lookup yields CDR1 KGHDR and CDR2 SFDVKD. Trimming pared 4 bases from V and 3 bases from J, leaving 15 bases between. The CDR3 totals 16 residues. Here the CDR3 reads CATSDLTRRHYNEQFF. The CDR3 DNA is TGTGCCACCAGTGACCTGACTAGACGCCACTACAATGAGCAGTTCTTC.

The chain uses TRBV19 and TRBJ1-4; TRBD1 might be the D (5 bases). CDR1 is LNHDA, CDR2 SQIVND, per germline (reference sequence). The CDR3 runs to 15 residues. Deletions cut 7 bases from V and 7 bases from J, with 19 bases between. DNA of the CDR3: TGTGCCAGTACCCCCGCGGGAGGGGCCGGTGAAAAACTGTTTTTT. This sequence encodes CASTPAGGAGEKLFF.

The chain uses TRBV29-1 and TRBJ2-1; 8 nucleotides align to TRBD2. Germline assignment: CDR1 SQVTM and CDR2 ANQGSEA. The J segment lost 7 bases and the V segment lost 6 bases, leaving 14 bases of the junction unmatched. The CDR3 consists of 15 residues. CDR3 amino acids: CSVGVTSGSLNEQFF. In DNA form, the CDR3 reads TGCAGCGTCGGTGTGACCAGCGGGAGTTTGAATGAGCAGTTCTTC.

V and J are TRBV27 and TRBJ2-7; TRBD2 matches at 7 bases. Germline-derived CDR1 and CDR2 are MNHEY and SMNVEV (reference sequence). Trimming cost V 2 bases and J 4 bases; bases outside gene matches: 8. The length of the CDR3 is 15 residues. CDR3 in DNA: TGTGCCAGCAGTTTAGGAGCGGGGCGCCCTTACGAGCAGTACTTC. Protein sequence: CASSLGAGRPYEQYF.